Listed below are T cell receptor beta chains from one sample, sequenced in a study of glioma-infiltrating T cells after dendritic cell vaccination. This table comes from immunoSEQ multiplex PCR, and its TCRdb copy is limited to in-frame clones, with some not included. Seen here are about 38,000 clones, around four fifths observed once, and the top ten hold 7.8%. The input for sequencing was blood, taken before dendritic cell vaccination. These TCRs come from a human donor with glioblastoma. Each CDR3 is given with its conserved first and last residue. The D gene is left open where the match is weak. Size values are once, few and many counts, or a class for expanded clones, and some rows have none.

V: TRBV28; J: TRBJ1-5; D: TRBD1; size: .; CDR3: CASYPSPGDRHSNQPQHF; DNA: TGTGCCAGCTACCCATCCCCAGGGGACAGACATAGCAATCAGCCCCAGCATTTT
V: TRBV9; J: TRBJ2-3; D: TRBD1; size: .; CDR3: CASSAPSGTDYTDTQYF; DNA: TGTGCCAGCAGCGCTCCATCCGGGACAGATTACACAGATACGCAGTATTTT
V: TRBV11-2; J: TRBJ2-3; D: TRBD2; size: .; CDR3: CASSPRLAADTQYF; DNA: TGTGCCAGCAGCCCGAGACTAGCGGCAGATACGCAGTATTTT
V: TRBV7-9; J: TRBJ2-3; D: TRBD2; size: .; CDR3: CASRDLAESTDTQYF; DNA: TGTGCCAGCAGAGATCTAGCGGAGAGCACAGATACGCAGTATTTT
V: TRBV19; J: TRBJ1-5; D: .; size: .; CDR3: CASRRGLNQPQHF; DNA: TGTGCCAGTAGGAGAGGCTTAAATCAGCCCCAGCATTTT
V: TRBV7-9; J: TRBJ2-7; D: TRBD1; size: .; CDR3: CASSMTGPYEQYF; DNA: TGTGCCAGCAGCATGACAGGGCCCTACGAGCAGTACTTC
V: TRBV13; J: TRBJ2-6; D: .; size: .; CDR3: CASSPLPGDRSGANVLTF; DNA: TGTGCCAGCAGCCCACTGCCGGGTGACCGCTCTGGGGCCAACGTCCTGACTTTC
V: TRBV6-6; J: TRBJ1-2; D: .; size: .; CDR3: CASSYDGTVYGYTF; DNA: TGTGCCAGCAGTTACGATGGCACCGTCTATGGCTACACCTTC
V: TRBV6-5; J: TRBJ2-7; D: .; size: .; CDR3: CASSYSGREPSYEQYF; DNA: TGTGCCAGCAGTTACTCTGGCAGGGAACCGTCCTACGAGCAGTACTTC
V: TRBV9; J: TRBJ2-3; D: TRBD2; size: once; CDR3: CASSLSGLITDTQYF; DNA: TGTGCCAGCAGCCTTAGCGGGCTCATCACAGATACGCAGTATTTT
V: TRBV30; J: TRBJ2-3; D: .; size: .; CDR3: CAWSVMVGEDTQYF; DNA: TGTGCCTGGAGTGTAATGGTGGGCGAGGATACGCAGTATTTT
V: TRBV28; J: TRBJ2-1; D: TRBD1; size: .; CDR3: CASKDRALLEQFF; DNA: TGTGCCAGCAAGGACAGGGCATTGCTTGAGCAGTTCTTC
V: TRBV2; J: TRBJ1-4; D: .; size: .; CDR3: CASRVAGVLQEKLFF; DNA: TGTGCCAGCAGAGTCGCAGGGGTGCTACAAGAAAAACTGTTTTTT
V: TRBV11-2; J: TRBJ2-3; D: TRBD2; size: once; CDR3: CASSPEGRGGRDTQYF; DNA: TGTGCCAGCAGCCCAGAGGGGCGGGGGGGCCGGGATACGCAGTATTTT
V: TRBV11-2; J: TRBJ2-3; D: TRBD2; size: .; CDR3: CASSRSGGATDTQYF; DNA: TGTGCCAGCAGCCGTAGCGGGGGGGCAACAGATACGCAGTATTTT
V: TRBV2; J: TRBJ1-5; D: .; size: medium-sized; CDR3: CASSVGQYHNQPQHF; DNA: TGTGCCAGCAGTGTGGGCCAGTATCATAATCAGCCCCAGCATTTT
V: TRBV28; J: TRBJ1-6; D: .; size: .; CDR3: CASSLRRNYSPLHF; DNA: TGTGCCAGCAGTTTGCGCAGGAACTATTCACCCCTCCACTTT
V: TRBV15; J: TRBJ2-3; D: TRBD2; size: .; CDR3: CATSKETSGGGSDTQYF; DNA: TGTGCCACCAGCAAGGAGACTAGCGGGGGGGGATCAGATACGCAGTATTTT
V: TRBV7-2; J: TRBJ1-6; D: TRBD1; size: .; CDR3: CASSRRTGELNSPLHF; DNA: TGTGCCAGCAGCAGAAGGACAGGGGAACTTAATTCACCCCTCCACTTT
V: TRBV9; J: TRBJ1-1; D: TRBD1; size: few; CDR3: CASSVGQGARTEAFF; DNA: TGTGCCAGCAGCGTAGGGCAGGGGGCGAGGACTGAAGCTTTCTTT
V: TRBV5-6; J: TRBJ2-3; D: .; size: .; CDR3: CASSGVDTQYF; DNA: TGTGCCAGCAGCGGAGTAGATACGCAGTATTTT
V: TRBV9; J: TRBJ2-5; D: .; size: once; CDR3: CASSVGQQETQYF; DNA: TGTGCCAGCAGCGTAGGACAGCAAGAGACCCAGTACTTC
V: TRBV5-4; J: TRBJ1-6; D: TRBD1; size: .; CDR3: CASSSGQAVSPLHF; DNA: TGTGCCAGCAGCTCTGGACAGGCGGTGTCACCCCTCCACTTT
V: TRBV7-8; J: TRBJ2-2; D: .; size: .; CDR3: CASSGLEGNTGELFF; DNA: TGTGCCAGCAGCGGACTCGAAGGGAACACCGGGGAGCTGTTTTTT
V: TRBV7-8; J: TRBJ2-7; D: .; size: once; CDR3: CASSFAAYEQYF; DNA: TGTGCCAGCAGCTTTGCGGCATACGAGCAGTACTTC
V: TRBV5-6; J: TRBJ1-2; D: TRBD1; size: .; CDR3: CASSFPGTGGGISYGYTF; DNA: TGTGCCAGCAGCTTTCCTGGGACAGGGGGCGGAATAAGCTATGGCTACACCTTC
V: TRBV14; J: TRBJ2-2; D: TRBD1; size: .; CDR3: CASRRTGINTGELFF; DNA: TGTGCCAGCAGGCGGACAGGGATTAACACCGGGGAGCTGTTTTTT
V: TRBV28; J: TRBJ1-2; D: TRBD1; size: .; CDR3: CASRLRGQGTGYTF; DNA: TGTGCCAGCAGATTAAGGGGACAGGGGACTGGCTACACCTTC
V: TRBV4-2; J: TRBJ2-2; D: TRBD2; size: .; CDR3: CASSQDSHVLAGYTGELFF; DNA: TGTGCCAGCAGCCAAGACAGCCATGTTCTAGCGGGGTACACCGGGGAGCTGTTTTTT
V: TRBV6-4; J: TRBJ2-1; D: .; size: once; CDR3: CASSDVPSSYNEQFF; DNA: TGTGCCAGCAGTGACGTCCCGAGCTCCTACAATGAGCAGTTCTTC
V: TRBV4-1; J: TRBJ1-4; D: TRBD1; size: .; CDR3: CASSRQGVGEKLFF; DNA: TGCGCCAGCAGTCGACAGGGAGTGGGTGAAAAACTGTTTTTT
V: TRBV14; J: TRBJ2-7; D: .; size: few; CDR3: CASSSRQVLTYEQYF; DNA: TGTGCCAGCAGCTCTCGACAGGTTTTGACCTACGAGCAGTACTTC
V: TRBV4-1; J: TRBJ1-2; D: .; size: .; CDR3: CASSPNINYGYTF; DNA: TGCGCCAGCAGCCCGAACATTAACTATGGCTACACCTTC
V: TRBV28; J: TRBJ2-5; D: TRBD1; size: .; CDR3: CASSLFVGDREGGETQYF; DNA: TGTGCCAGCAGTTTATTCGTCGGGGACAGGGAGGGCGGAGAGACCCAGTACTTC
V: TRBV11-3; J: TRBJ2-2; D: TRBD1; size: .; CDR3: CASSWYTGTGVTGELFF; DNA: TGTGCCAGCAGCTGGTACACCGGGACAGGGGTCACCGGGGAGCTGTTTTTT
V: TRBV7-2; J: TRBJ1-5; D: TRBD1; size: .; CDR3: CASSLGQGGGQPQHF; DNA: TGTGCCAGCAGCTTAGGTCAGGGGGGAGGTCAGCCCCAGCATTTT
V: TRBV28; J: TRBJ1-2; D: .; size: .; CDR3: CASWTRFYGYTF; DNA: TGTGCCAGTTGGACACGGTTCTATGGCTACACCTTC
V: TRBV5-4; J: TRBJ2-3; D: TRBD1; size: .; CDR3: CASSRGQGTDTQYF; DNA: TGTGCCAGCAGCCGCGGACAGGGCACAGATACGCAGTATTTT
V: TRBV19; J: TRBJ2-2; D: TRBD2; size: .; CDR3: CASSPSPGGNTGELFF; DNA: TGTGCCAGTAGCCCGTCACCGGGGGGAAACACCGGGGAGCTGTTTTTT
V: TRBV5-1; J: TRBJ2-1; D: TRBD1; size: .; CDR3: CASSLGGPGTGGRGEQFF; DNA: TGCGCCAGCAGCTTGGGAGGACCTGGGACAGGGGGCAGGGGTGAGCAGTTCTTC
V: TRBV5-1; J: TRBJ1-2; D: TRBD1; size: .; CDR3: CASSLHQTGGRVDGYTF; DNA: TGCGCCAGCAGCCTCCATCAGACAGGGGGCCGGGTGGATGGCTACACCTTC
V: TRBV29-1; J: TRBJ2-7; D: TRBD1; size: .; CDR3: CSVEDPYLGTGTYEQYF; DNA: TGCAGCGTTGAAGATCCTTATCTTGGGACAGGGACCTACGAGCAGTACTTC
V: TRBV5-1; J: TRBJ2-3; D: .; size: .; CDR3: CASSTTALGGPHTDTQYF; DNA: TGCGCCAGCAGCACCACCGCATTGGGGGGGCCCCACACAGATACGCAGTATTTT
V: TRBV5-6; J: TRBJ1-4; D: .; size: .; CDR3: CASSLGAGITTNEKLFF; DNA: TGTGCCAGCAGCTTGGGGGCAGGGATCACAACTAATGAAAAACTGTTTTTT
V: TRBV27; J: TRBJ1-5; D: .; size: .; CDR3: CASSYETDPNQPQHF; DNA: TGTGCCAGCAGTTATGAGACAGACCCGAATCAGCCCCAGCATTTT
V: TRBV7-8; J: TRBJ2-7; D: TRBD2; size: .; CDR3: CASSPRREGSYEQYF; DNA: TGTGCCAGCAGCCCCCGCCGGGAGGGATCCTACGAGCAGTACTTC
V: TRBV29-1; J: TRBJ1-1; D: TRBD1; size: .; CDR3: CSVGQGRTEAFF; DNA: TGCAGCGTAGGACAGGGCCGTACTGAAGCTTTCTTT
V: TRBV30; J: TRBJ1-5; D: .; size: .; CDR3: CAWSVNRGNQPQHF; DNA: TGTGCCTGGAGTGTAAACAGGGGCAATCAGCCCCAGCATTTT
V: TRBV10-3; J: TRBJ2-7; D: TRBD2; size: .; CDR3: CAISALAGGSYEQYF; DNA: TGTGCCATCAGTGCACTAGCGGGGGGGTCCTACGAGCAGTACTTC
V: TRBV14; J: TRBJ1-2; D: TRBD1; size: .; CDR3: CASRGTGNYGYTF; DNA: TGTGCCAGCAGAGGGACAGGAAACTATGGCTACACCTTC
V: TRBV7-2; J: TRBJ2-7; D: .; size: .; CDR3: CASSLARYEQYF; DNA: TGTGCCAGCAGCTTAGCGCGCTACGAGCAGTACTTC
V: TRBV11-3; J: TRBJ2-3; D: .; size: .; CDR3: CASSPGDWDTQYF; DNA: TGTGCCAGCAGCCCCGGGGATTGGGATACGCAGTATTTT
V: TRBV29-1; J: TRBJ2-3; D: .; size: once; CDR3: CSVEVSSGDTQYF; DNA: TGCAGCGTTGAAGTATCATCGGGGGATACGCAGTATTTT